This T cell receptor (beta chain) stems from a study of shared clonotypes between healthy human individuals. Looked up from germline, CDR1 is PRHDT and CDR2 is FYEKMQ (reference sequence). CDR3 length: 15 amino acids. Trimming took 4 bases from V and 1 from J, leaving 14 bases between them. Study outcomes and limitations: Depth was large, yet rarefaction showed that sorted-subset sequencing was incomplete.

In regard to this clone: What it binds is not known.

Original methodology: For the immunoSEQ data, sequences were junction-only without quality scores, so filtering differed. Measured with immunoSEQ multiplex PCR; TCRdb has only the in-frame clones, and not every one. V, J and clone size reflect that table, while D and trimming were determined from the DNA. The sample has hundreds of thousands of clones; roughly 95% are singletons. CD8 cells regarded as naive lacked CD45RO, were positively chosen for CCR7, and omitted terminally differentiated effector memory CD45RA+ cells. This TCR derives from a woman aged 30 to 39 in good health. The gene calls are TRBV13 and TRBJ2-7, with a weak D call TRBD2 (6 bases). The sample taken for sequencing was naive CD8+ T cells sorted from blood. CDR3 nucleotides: TGTGCCAGCAGCTCGTCGGGAGTAGGGTCCTACGAGCAGTACTTC. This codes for CASSSSGVGSYEQYF.